The 4 T cell receptor beta chains reported below all come from one sample, sequenced in a study of identical twins. TCRdb ran MiXCR on the 5' RACE reads and lists one entry per CDR3 protein. The top ten clones hold around 1.6% of a sample with about 900,000 distinct CDR3 sequences, 10% to 15% of them seen once. The data were also submitted as part of a second study, on yellow fever vaccine responses in identical twins.

Material: PBMCs. The receptors originated from a woman aged 18-29 years in good health.

This clonotype was seen only a few times. The rearrangement joins TRBV4-1 to TRBJ2-6, with D unclear. Germline CDR1 and CDR2: MGHRA and YSYEKL. V lost 4 bases and J lost 4, with 5 bases in between. The CDR3 length is 13 residues. This CDR3 reads CASSLEGANVLTF. The CDR3 DNA sequence: TGCGCCAGCAGCCTAGAGGGGGCCAACGTCCTGACTTTC.

The genes are TRBV7-9 and TRBJ2-3; tentatively, D is TRBD1 (6 bases). The CDR3 extends over 17 amino acids. The V and J ends lost 3 bases and 3 bases respectively, with 19 bases between them. Germline lookup yields CDR1 SEHNR and CDR2 FQNEAQ (reference sequence). CDR3 nucleotides: TGTGCCAGCAGCTTCTACAGGGATTGGTTTGGTACAGATACGCAGTATTTT. It specifies CASSFYRDWFGTDTQYF.

Many counts were recorded for this clonotype. J is TRBJ2-1 and V is TRBV3-1; D is uncertain. CDR3 length: 12 amino acids. V was shortened by 1 base and J by 6 bases, with 4 bases between the two germline ends. Germline V gene sequence: CDR1 LGHDT, CDR2 YNNKEL (reference sequence). The CDR3 sequence: CASSQGPNEQFF. CDR3 coding DNA: TGTGCCAGCAGCCAAGGCCCCAATGAGCAGTTCTTC.

This clonotype appeared a few times. The V call is TRBV27, the J call TRBJ1-6; D not certain. Germline CDR1 reads MNHEY; CDR2 reads SMNVEV (reference sequence). This CDR3 is 15 amino acids long. Trimming took off 5 bases at V and 7 bases at J, with 15 bases between the two ends. CDR3 nucleotide sequence: TGTGCCAGCAGTACCCGCGGGAGACCGAATTCACCCCTCCACTTT. It is translated as CASSTRGRPNSPLHF.